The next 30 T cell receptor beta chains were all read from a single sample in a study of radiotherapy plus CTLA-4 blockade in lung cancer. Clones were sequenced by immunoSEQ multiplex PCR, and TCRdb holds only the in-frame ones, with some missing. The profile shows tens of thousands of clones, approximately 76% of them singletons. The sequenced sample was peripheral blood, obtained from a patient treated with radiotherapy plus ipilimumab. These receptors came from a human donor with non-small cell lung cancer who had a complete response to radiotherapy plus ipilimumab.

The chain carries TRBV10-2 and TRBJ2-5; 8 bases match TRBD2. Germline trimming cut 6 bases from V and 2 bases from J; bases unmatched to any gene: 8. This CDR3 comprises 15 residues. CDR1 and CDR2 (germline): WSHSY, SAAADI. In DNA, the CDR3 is TGCGCCAGCAGGGGGTCGGGGGGGGGACAAGAGACCCAGTACTTC. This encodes CASRGSGGGQETQYF.

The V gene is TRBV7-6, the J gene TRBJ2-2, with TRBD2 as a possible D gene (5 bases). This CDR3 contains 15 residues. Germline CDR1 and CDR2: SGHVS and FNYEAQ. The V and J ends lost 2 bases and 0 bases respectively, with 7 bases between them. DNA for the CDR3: TGTGCCAGCAGCTTATACGGGGCGAACACCGGGGAGCTGTTTTTT. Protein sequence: CASSLYGANTGELFF.

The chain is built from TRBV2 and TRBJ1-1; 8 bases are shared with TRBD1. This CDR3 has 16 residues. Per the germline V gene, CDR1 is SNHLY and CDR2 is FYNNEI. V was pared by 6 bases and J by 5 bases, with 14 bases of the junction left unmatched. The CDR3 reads CASSGSRTGSRTEAFF. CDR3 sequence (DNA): TGTGCCAGCAGCGGAAGCCGGACAGGGAGTAGGACTGAAGCTTTCTTT. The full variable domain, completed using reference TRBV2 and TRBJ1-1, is EPEVTQTPSHQVTQMGQEVILRCVPISNHLYFYWYRQILGQKVEFLVSFYNNEISEKSEIFDDQFSVERPDGSNFTLKIRSTKLEDSAMYFCASSGSRTGSRTEAFFGQGTRLTVV.

The CDR3 bases are TGTGCCAGCAGCTTGAGACAGGGGGGAGCTTTCTTT. It specifies CASSLRQGGAFF. The chain links TRBV11-3 to TRBJ1-1; 9 bases align to TRBD1. With V trimmed by 3 bases and J by 10 bases, 3 bases remained unmatched. The CDR3 extends over 12 amino acids. In germline, CDR1 is SGHNT, CDR2 YENEEA.

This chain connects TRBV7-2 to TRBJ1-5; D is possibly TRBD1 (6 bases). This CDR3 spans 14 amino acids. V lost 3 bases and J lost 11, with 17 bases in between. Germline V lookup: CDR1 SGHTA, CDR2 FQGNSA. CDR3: CASSFGRGSSAQHF. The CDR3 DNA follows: TGTGCCAGCAGCTTCGGCAGGGGTAGTTCGGCCCAGCATTTT.

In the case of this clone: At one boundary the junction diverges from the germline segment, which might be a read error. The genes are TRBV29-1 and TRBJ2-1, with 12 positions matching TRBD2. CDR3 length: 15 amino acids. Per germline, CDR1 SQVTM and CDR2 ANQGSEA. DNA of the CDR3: TGCAGCGTTGAAGGGACTAGCGGGACTCGGTATGAGAAGTTCTTC. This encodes CSVEGTSGTRYEKFF.

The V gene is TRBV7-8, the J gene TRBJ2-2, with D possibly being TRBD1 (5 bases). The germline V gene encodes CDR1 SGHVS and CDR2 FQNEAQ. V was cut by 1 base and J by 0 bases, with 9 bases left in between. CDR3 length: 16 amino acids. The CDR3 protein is CASSLVDRANTGELFF. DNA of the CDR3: TGTGCCAGCAGCTTAGTAGACAGAGCGAACACCGGGGAGCTGTTTTTT.

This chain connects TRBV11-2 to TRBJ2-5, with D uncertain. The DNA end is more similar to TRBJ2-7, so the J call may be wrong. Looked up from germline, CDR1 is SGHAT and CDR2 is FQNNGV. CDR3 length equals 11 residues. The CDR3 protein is CASSFYYEQYF. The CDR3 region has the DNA TGTGCCAGCAGCTTCTACTACGAGCAGTACTTC.

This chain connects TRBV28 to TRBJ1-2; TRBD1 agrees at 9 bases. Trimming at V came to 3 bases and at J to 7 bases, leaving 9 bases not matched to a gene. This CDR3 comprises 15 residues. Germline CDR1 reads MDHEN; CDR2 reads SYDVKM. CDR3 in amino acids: CASSLGGTGIIGYTF. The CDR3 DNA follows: TGTGCCAGCAGTTTGGGGGGGACAGGGATTATTGGCTACACCTTC.

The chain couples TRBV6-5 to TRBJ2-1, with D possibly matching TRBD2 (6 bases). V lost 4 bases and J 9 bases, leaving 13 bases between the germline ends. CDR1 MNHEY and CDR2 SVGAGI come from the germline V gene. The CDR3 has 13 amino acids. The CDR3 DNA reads TGTGCCAGCAGTTTAGGCGGGGTGGCTGAGCAGTTCTTC. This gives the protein CASSLGGVAEQFF.

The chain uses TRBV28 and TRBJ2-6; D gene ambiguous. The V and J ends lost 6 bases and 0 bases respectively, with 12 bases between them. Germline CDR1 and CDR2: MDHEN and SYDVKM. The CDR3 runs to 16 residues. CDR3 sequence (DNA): TGTGCCAGCAGGCGTCACTTAAGCTCTGGGGCCAACGTCCTGACTTTC. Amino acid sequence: CASRRHLSSGANVLTF.

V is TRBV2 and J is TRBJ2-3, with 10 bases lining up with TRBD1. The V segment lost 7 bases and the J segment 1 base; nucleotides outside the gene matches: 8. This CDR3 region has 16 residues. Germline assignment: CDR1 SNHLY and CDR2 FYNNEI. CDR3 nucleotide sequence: TGTGCCAGCATCTACCCCGGACAGGGGGGCACAGATACGCAGTATTTT. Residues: CASIYPGQGGTDTQYF.

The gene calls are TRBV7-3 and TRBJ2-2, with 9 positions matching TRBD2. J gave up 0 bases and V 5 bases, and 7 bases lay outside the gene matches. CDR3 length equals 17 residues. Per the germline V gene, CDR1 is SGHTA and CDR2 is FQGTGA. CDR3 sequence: CASSPQAGGPNTGELFF. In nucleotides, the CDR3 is TGTGCCAGCAGCCCCCAAGCGGGAGGTCCGAACACCGGGGAGCTGTTTTTT.

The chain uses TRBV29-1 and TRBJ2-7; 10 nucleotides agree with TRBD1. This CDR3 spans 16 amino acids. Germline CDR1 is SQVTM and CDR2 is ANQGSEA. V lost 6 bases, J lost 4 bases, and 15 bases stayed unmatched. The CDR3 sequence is CSVLKLGQGLTYEQYF. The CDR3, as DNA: TGCAGCGTATTAAAACTGGGACAGGGGCTTACTTACGAGCAGTACTTC.

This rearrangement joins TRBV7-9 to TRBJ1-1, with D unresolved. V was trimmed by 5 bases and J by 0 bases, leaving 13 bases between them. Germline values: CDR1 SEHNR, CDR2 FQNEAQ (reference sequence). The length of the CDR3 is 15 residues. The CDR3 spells CASSRQVGLNTEAFF. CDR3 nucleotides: TGTGCCAGCAGCCGCCAAGTTGGCCTGAACACTGAAGCTTTCTTT.

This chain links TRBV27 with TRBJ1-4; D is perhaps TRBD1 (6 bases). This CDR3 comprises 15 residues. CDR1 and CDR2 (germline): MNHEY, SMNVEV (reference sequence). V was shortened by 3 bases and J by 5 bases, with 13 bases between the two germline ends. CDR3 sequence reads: CASSFEGQQNEKLFF. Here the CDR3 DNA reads TGTGCCAGCAGTTTCGAAGGACAGCAAAATGAAAAACTGTTTTTT.

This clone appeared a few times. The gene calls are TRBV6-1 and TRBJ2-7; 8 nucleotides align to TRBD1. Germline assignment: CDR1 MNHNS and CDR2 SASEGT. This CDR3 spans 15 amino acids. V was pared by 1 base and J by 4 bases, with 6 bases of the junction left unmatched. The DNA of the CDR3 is TGTGCCAGCAGTGAAGGGCAGGGGGCGTTTTACGAGCAGTACTTC. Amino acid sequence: CASSEGQGAFYEQYF.

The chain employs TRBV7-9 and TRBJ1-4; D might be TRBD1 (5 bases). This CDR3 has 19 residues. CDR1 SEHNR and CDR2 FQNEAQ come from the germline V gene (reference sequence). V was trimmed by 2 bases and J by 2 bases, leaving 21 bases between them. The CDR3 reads CASSLSDMGMKGTNEKLFF. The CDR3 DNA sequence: TGTGCCAGCAGCTTATCCGACATGGGGATGAAGGGGACTAATGAAAAACTGTTTTTT.

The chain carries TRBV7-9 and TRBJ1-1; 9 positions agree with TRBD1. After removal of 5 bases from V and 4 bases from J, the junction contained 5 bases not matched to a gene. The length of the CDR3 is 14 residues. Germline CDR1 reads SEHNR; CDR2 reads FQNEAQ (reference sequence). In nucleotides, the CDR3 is TGTGCCAGCAGCAAAGGGACAGGGACCACTGAAGCTTTCTTT. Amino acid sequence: CASSKGTGTTEAFF.

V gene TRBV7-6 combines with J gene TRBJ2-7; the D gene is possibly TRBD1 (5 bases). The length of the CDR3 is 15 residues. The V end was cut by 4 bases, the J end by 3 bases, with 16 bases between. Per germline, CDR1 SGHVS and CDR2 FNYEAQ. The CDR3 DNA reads TGTGCCAGCAGCTCGTACCAGGGATCACGCTACGAGCAGTACTTC. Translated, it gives CASSSYQGSRYEQYF.

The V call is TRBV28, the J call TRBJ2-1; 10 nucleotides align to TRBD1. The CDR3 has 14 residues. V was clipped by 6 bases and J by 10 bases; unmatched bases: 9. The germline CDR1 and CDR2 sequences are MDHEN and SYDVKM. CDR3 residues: CASRGDRGAGEQFF. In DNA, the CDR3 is TGTGCCAGCAGGGGGGACAGGGGTGCAGGGGAGCAGTTCTTC.

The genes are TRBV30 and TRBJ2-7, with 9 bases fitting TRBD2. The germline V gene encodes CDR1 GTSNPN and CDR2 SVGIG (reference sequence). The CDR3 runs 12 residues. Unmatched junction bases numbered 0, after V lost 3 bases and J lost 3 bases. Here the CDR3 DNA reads TGTGCCTGGAGGACTAGCGGCTACGAGCAGTACTTC. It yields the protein CAWRTSGYEQYF.

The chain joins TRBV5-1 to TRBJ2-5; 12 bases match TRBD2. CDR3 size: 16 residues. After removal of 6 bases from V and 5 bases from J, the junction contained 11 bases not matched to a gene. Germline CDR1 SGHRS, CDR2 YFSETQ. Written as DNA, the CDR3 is TGCGCCAGCACTAGCGGGGGGGCCGGGTTCGGGGAGACCCAGTACTTC. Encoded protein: CASTSGGAGFGETQYF.

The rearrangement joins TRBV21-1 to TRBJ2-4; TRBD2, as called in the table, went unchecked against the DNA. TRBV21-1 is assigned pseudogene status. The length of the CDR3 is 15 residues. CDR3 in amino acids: CASSKEEGTKNIQYF. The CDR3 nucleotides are TGTGCCAGCAGCAAGGAAGAGGGAACCAAAAACATTCAGTACTTC.

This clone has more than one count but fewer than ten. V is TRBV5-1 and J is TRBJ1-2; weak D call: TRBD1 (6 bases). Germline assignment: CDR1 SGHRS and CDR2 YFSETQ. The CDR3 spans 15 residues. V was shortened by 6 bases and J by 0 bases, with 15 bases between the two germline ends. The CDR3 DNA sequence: TGCGCCAGCAAAAGGACAGAAACTACTAACTATGGCTACACCTTC. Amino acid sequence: CASKRTETTNYGYTF.

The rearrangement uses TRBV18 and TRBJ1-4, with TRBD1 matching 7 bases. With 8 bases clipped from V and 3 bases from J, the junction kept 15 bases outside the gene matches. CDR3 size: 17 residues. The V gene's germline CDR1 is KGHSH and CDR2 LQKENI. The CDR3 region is CASTLDRVISSNEKLFF. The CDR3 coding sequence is TGTGCCAGCACGCTTGACAGGGTGATTTCCTCTAATGAAAAACTGTTTTTT.

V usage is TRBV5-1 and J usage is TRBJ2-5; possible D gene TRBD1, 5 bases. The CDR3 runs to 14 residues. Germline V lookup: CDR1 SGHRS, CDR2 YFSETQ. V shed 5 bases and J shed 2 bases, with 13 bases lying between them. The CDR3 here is CASRISTVQETQYF. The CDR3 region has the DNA TGCGCCAGCAGAATCTCGACAGTTCAAGAGACCCAGTACTTC.

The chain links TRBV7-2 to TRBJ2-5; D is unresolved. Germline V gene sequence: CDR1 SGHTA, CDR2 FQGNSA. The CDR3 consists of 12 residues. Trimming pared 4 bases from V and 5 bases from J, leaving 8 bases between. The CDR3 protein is CASSSYAETQYF. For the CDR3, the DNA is TGTGCCAGCAGCTCCTACGCGGAGACCCAGTACTTC. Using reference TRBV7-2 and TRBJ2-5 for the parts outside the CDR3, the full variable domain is GAGVSQSPSNKVTEKGKDVELRCDPISGHTALYWYRQSLGQGLEFLIYFQGNSAPDKSGLPSDRFSAERTGGSVSTLTIQRTQQEDSAVYLCASSSYAETQYFGPGTRLLVL.

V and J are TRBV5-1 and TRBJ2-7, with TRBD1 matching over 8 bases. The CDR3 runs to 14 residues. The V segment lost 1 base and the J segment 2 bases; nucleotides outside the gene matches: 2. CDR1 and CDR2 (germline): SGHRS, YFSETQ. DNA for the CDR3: TGCGCCAGCAGCTTGCAACAGGGGGCCTACGAGCAGTACTTC. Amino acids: CASSLQQGAYEQYF.

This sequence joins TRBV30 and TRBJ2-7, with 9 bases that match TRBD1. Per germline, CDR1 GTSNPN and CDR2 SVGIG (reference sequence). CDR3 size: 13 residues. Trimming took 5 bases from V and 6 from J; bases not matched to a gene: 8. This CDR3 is CAWGPGQGSEQYF. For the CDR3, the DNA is TGTGCCTGGGGCCCGGGACAGGGAAGCGAGCAGTACTTC.